These 23 T cell receptor beta chains were sequenced from one sample in a study of blood T cell repertoires in COVID-19. Here immunoSEQ multiplex PCR was the method, and the copy in TCRdb shows in-frame clones only, minus some. The sample records 200,000 to 250,000 clones, roughly 80% being singletons. Specimen: peripheral blood. These receptors originate from a woman aged 40 to 55 with active or convalescent COVID-19.

The chain uses TRBV19 and TRBJ2-7, with 8 bases fitting TRBD1. V was pared by 6 bases and J by 5 bases, with 9 bases of the junction left unmatched. The CDR3 extends over 14 amino acids. The germline gives CDR1 LNHDA, CDR2 SQIVND (reference sequence). The CDR3 sequence is CASSPRTGPNEQYF. In nucleotides, the CDR3 is TGTGCCAGTAGCCCAAGGACAGGGCCTAACGAGCAGTACTTC.

The genes are TRBV6-4 and TRBJ2-1; 9 bases fit TRBD2. Germline-derived CDR1 and CDR2 are MRHNA and SNTAGT. The junction had 0 bases not matched to a gene; V was cut back by 4 bases and J by 2 bases. The CDR3 is made up of 14 amino acids. This CDR3 is CASSASGAYNEQFF. CDR3 DNA sequence: TGTGCCAGCAGTGCTAGCGGGGCCTACAATGAGCAGTTCTTC.

The J gene is TRBJ2-7, the V gene TRBV3-1 (or the pseudogene TRBV3-2); 9 nucleotides align to TRBD2. Losses at the gene ends were 4 bases for V and 4 bases for J; bases not matched to a gene: 11. Germline V lookup: CDR1 LGHDT, CDR2 YNNKEL (reference sequence). This CDR3 region has 16 residues. CDR3 sequence: CASSPLAGAPGYEQYF. The CDR3 DNA sequence: TGTGCCAGCAGCCCCTTAGCGGGGGCACCCGGATACGAGCAGTACTTC.

The chain combines TRBV11-3 with TRBJ2-7; TRBD2 matches at 8 bases. V shed 1 base, J shed 3 bases, and the junction held 14 bases outside the gene matches. The CDR3 sequence is 18 residues long. Germline V gives CDR1 SGHNT, CDR2 YENEEA. CDR3 in amino acids: CASSLVVSGGPGRYEQYF. In nucleotides, the CDR3 is TGTGCCAGCAGCTTAGTAGTGTCGGGGGGGCCTGGACGCTACGAGCAGTACTTC.

V gene TRBV4-2 combines with J gene TRBJ1-6; 7 bases map to TRBD1. The CDR3 has 14 amino acids. In germline, CDR1 is LGHNA, CDR2 YNFKEQ. With V trimmed by 4 bases and J by 7 bases, 4 bases remained unmatched. CDR3 bases: TGTGCCAGCAGCCCGACAGGGCAAAATTCACCCCTCCACTTT. Translating gives CASSPTGQNSPLHF.

V and J are TRBV2 and TRBJ2-7; 7 bases map to TRBD2. V lost 11 bases to trimming and J lost 2 bases; unmatched junction nucleotides: 3. The CDR3 is 11 residues long. Germline-derived CDR1 and CDR2 are SNHLY and FYNNEI. Here the CDR3 DNA reads TGTGCCGCGGGGGAAACCTACGAGCAGTACTTC. As protein: CAAGETYEQYF.

V usage is TRBV11-2 and J usage is TRBJ1-2; 7 bases map to TRBD1. CDR3 length: 16 amino acids. With 5 bases clipped from V and 1 base from J, the junction kept 10 bases outside the gene matches. CDR1 is SGHAT, CDR2 FQNNGV, per germline. The CDR3 here is CASSQTGARLNYGYTF. CDR3 sequence (DNA): TGTGCCAGCAGCCAAACAGGGGCGAGACTTAACTATGGCTACACCTTC.

A remark on this clone: In the same sample, other DNA sequences code for this CDR3. J is TRBJ2-2 and V is TRBV7-3, with TRBD2 matching over 11 bases. Germline CDR1 and CDR2: SGHTA and FQGTGA. CDR3 length equals 16 residues. V was clipped by 2 bases and J by 2 bases; unmatched bases: 1. The CDR3 loop is CASSLLAGGNTGELFF. In nucleotides, the CDR3 is TGTGCCAGCAGCTTACTAGCGGGGGGCAACACCGGGGAGCTGTTTTTT.

The chain joins TRBV28 to TRBJ1-3; D remains ambiguous. There are 13 residues in the CDR3. Germline V gives CDR1 MDHEN, CDR2 SYDVKM. With 6 bases removed from V and 4 bases from J, the gap between germline ends came to 10 bases. The CDR3 DNA sequence: TGTGCCAGCAGGAGCCCGGGAGGAAACACCATATATTTT. Encoded protein: CASRSPGGNTIYF.

The chain couples TRBV19 to TRBJ1-5; D is undetermined. The length of the CDR3 is 14 residues. Germline V gene sequence: CDR1 LNHDA, CDR2 SQIVND (reference sequence). V lost 5 bases and J 7 bases, leaving 15 bases between the germline ends. The CDR3 DNA reads TGTGCCAGTAGTCCTGGGAGGGATAGGCAGCCCCAGCATTTT. Its translation: CASSPGRDRQPQHF.

CDR3 nucleotides: TGTGCCAGCAGCCTCGGGCTAGCGCCTTACAATGAGCAGTTCTTC. Translated: CASSLGLAPYNEQFF. The genes are TRBV14 and TRBJ2-1; tentative D call: TRBD2 (6 bases). V was trimmed by 4 bases and J by 4 bases, leaving 14 bases between them. CDR1 is SGHDN and CDR2 is FVKESK in the germline V gene. The CDR3 loop spans 15 amino acids.

The V and J genes are TRBV27 and TRBJ1-1; the D is unclear. The CDR3 contains 14 residues. Germline CDR1 reads MNHEY; CDR2 reads SMNVEV (reference sequence). Between the trimmed V and J ends, which lost 1 base and 5 bases, there was a span of 11 bases. The CDR3 coding sequence is TGTGCCAGCAGTTTATTGGAGAGGCGGACTGAAGCTTTCTTT. Residues: CASSLLERRTEAFF.

The genes are TRBV5-1 and TRBJ2-3; 14 bases align to TRBD2. CDR1 is SGHRS and CDR2 is YFSETQ in the germline V gene. The CDR3 sequence is 15 residues long. Trimming removed 4 bases from V and 4 bases from J; junction bases left unmatched: 2. CDR3 sequence reads: CASSGLAGGPDTQYF. The CDR3 DNA reads TGCGCCAGCAGCGGACTAGCGGGGGGCCCAGATACGCAGTATTTT.

CDR3 sequence reads: CASGRGGDSYEQYV. The CDR3 DNA follows: TGTGCCAGTGGACGGGGGGGAGACTCCTACGAGCAGTACGTC. The gene calls are TRBV2 and TRBJ2-7; 8 nucleotides line up with TRBD2. The V segment lost 9 bases and the J segment 0 bases; nucleotides outside the gene matches: 7. Germline V gene lookup returns CDR1 SNHLY and CDR2 FYNNEI. The CDR3 spans 14 residues.

The rearrangement joins TRBV7-3 to TRBJ2-7, with TRBD1 matching over 10 bases. Germline assignment: CDR1 SGHTA and CDR2 FQGTGA. J lost 4 bases, V lost 5 bases, and 8 bases had no gene match. There are 15 residues in the CDR3. CDR3 nucleotides: TGTGCCAGCAGCCAACTCGGGACAGGGGTATACGAGCAGTACGTC. Protein product: CASSQLGTGVYEQYV.

This clone appeared a few times. This sequence joins TRBV7-7 and TRBJ2-2, with D possibly TRBD1 on 6 matching bases. CDR1 and CDR2 (germline): SSHAT, FNYEAQ (reference sequence). The CDR3 sequence is 13 residues long. Trimming took off 6 bases at V and 7 bases at J, with 12 bases between the two ends. CDR3 residues: CASSNTGNGELFF. For the CDR3, the DNA is TGTGCCAGCAGTAACACAGGGAACGGGGAGCTGTTTTTT.

This clone was seen more than once but under ten times. This chain joins TRBV2 and TRBJ1-2; 9 nucleotides line up with TRBD1. This CDR3 has 12 amino acids. Germline values: CDR1 SNHLY, CDR2 FYNNEI. The trim removed 6 bases at V and 8 bases at J, leaving 4 bases unmatched. CDR3 protein: CASRGQGGGYTF. The CDR3 nucleotides are TGTGCCAGCAGGGGACAGGGAGGCGGCTACACCTTC.

CDR3 in amino acids: CASTMAGTAVEEQYF. Written as DNA, the CDR3 is TGCGCCAGCACCATGGCCGGGACAGCCGTAGAAGAGCAGTACTTC. The chain is built from TRBV5-1 and TRBJ2-7; the match to TRBD1 covers 7 bases. Trimming cost V 6 bases and J 7 bases; bases outside gene matches: 16. This CDR3 is 15 amino acids long. CDR1 is SGHRS and CDR2 is YFSETQ in the germline V gene.

The V call is TRBV28, the J call TRBJ1-1; D not certain. V was clipped by 10 bases and J by 3 bases, with 12 bases between them. This CDR3 has 12 residues. Per germline, CDR1 MDHEN and CDR2 SYDVKM. The CDR3 DNA follows: TGTGCCACCGTCTCGGGTTACACTGAAGCTTTCTTT. It encodes CATVSGYTEAFF.

This rearrangement joins TRBV4-1 to TRBJ1-1; the D gene is possibly TRBD1 (6 bases). The germline V gene has CDR1 MGHRA and CDR2 YSYEKL. This CDR3 comprises 14 residues. V dropped 7 bases and J dropped 4 bases, with 16 bases sitting between them. CDR3 nucleotide sequence: TGCGCCAGCACCCCGGACACAGGGCCCACTGAAGCTTTCTTT. Protein product: CASTPDTGPTEAFF.

This clone has only a few counts. The chain recombines TRBV19 with TRBJ1-6; possible D gene TRBD1, 5 bases. The CDR3 has 15 amino acids. V dropped 9 bases and J dropped 5 bases, with 17 bases sitting between them. CDR1 LNHDA and CDR2 SQIVND come from the germline V gene (reference sequence). In DNA, the CDR3 is TGTGCCAGGCTTCCCCCGAGACAGAATAATTCACCCCTCCACTTT. Translating it yields CARLPPRQNNSPLHF.

The chain employs TRBV4-1 and TRBJ2-1; D uncertain. Germline CDR1 MGHRA, CDR2 YSYEKL. Between the trimmed V and J ends, which lost 3 bases and 0 bases, there was a span of 12 bases. The CDR3 totals 16 residues. The DNA for the CDR3 is TGCGCCAGCAGCCATGAGGCTTCAAGCTCCTACAATGAGCAGTTCTTC. Residues: CASSHEASSSYNEQFF.

The CDR3 is CAWSEGGAGGNTIYF. CDR3 in DNA: TGTGCCTGGAGTGAGGGGGGGGCAGGTGGAAACACCATATATTTT. The V gene is TRBV30, the J gene TRBJ1-3, with D possibly matching TRBD1 (6 bases). CDR1 is GTSNPN, CDR2 SVGIG, per germline (reference sequence). Trimming removed 1 base from V and 3 bases from J, with 13 bases in between. There are 15 residues in the CDR3.